The 8 T cell receptor beta chains presented below share a single source sample, sequenced in a study of blood T cells in healthy people across ages. Next came a second PCR, run for about 7 to 12 cycles, which used a sample-barcoded 5' primer along with a J-beta primer mix. Via MiXCR, TCRdb re-called the 5' RACE reads, giving one row per CDR3 protein. Of about 1.1 million distinct CDR3 sequences listed, around two fifths are singletons. Sequencing was performed on blood. These receptors all stem from a young man in good health.

This clonotype occurred many times. The chain has TRBV5-6 and TRBJ1-2, with D unclear. Germline-derived CDR1 and CDR2 are SGHDT and YYEEEE. Trimming removed 5 bases from V and 2 bases from J, with 10 bases in between. The CDR3 extends over 13 amino acids. The DNA for the CDR3 is TGTGCCAGCAGTACCGGGGTCAACTATGGCTACACCTTC. Encoded protein: CASSTGVNYGYTF.

This clonotype occurred once. J is TRBJ1-2 and V is TRBV3-1; weak D call: TRBD1 (5 bases). Germline assignment: CDR1 LGHDT and CDR2 YNNKEL (reference sequence). Deletions cut 0 bases from V and 9 bases from J, with 11 bases between. The length of the CDR3 is 13 residues. DNA for the CDR3: TGTGCCAGCAGCCAAGATTGGGGCGGCCGCTACACCTTC. Its translation is CASSQDWGGRYTF.

This chain links TRBV6-2 or TRBV6-3 with TRBJ2-1; no clear D. The J call may not be correct, given that the DNA end is closer to TRBJ2-7. The CDR3 is 13 residues long. Germline assignment: CDR1 MNHEY and CDR2 SVGEGT. The CDR3 loop is CASSYGVYNEQYF. CDR3 nucleotides: TGTGCCAGCAGTTACGGCGTTTACAATGAGCAGTACTTC.

This clonotype was counted only a few times. The V call is TRBV20-1, the J call TRBJ2-7, with 7 bases identical to TRBD1. Matching the DNA end better, TRBJ2-4 makes the J call doubtful. Per the germline V gene, CDR1 is DFQATT and CDR2 is SNEGSKA (reference sequence). This CDR3 comprises 13 residues. As DNA, the CDR3 is TGCAGTGCCCCCCGGGACAGTGGTAACATTCAGTACTTC. Translating it yields CSAPRDSGNIQYF.

A single count supports this clonotype. The chain combines TRBV29-1 with TRBJ2-7; D may match TRBD1 or TRBD2 (5 bases each). The J call is doubtful: the DNA matches TRBJ2-5 better. The germline CDR1 and CDR2 sequences are SQVTM and ANQGSEA. The CDR3 length is 12 residues. The DNA for the CDR3 is TGCAGCGTGGTCCAGGGCGGGGAGACCCAGTACTTC. Residues: CSVVQGGETQYF.

The chain carries TRBV11-2 and TRBJ2-7; D unresolved. Germline V gives CDR1 SGHAT, CDR2 FQNNGV. Trimming removed 5 bases from V and 0 bases from J, with 11 bases in between. This CDR3 comprises 14 residues. CDR3 nucleotides: TGTGCCAGCAGCCTTCAGCGCAACTCCTACGAGCAGTACTTC. Its protein product is CASSLQRNSYEQYF.

V is TRBV3-1 and J is TRBJ1-6; D not certain. CDR3 length: 13 amino acids. The germline V gene encodes CDR1 LGHDT and CDR2 YNNKEL (reference sequence). The V gene lost 2 bases and the J gene lost 2 bases, with 1 base spanning the gap. The CDR3 here is CASSQPYNSPLHF. CDR3 nucleotide sequence: TGTGCCAGCAGCCAACCCTATAATTCACCCCTCCACTTT.

The chain employs TRBV5-1 and TRBJ2-2, with no clear D. V was shortened by 1 base and J by 0 bases, with 10 bases between the two germline ends. CDR1 and CDR2 (germline): SGHRS, YFSETQ. CDR3 length equals 16 residues. CDR3 amino acids: CASSLRSQTNTGELFF. The DNA for the CDR3 is TGCGCCAGCAGCTTGCGGAGCCAGACGAACACCGGGGAGCTGTTTTTT.